These 15 T cell receptor beta chains were sequenced from one sample in a study of T cell responses to AZD1222 COVID-19 vaccine. Produced via immunoSEQ multiplex PCR; TCRdb's table is partial and in-frame only. The sample holds more than 110,000 clones, 90% to 95% seen once. Sequences were derived from peripheral blood, sampled 28 days after the second AZD1222 dose. The receptors derive from an adult who received the AZD1222 COVID-19 vaccine.

This chain links TRBV6-6 with TRBJ1-1, with 9 bases fitting TRBD1. The CDR3 has 14 amino acids. CDR1 and CDR2 from the germline V gene are MNHNY and SVGAGI (reference sequence). V gave up 7 bases and J gave up 3 bases; unmatched junction bases: 6. The CDR3 loop is CASKDRGSYTEAFF. The CDR3 nucleotides read TGTGCCAGCAAAGACAGGGGGTCTTACACTGAAGCTTTCTTT.

The chain carries TRBV20-1 and TRBJ1-1; no reliable D call. V dropped 3 bases and J dropped 4 bases, with 6 bases sitting between them. Germline values: CDR1 DFQATT, CDR2 SNEGSKA (reference sequence). The CDR3 contains 11 residues. The CDR3 nucleotides read TGCAGTGCTAGTCGACTCACTGAAGCTTTCTTT. Encoded protein: CSASRLTEAFF.

This clone came up a few times. The gene calls are TRBV7-9 and TRBJ1-4; D uncertain. This CDR3 contains 14 residues. Deletions cut 5 bases from V and 0 bases from J, with 7 bases between. Germline loops: CDR1 SEHNR, CDR2 FQNEAQ (reference sequence). The CDR3 DNA is TGTGCCAGCAGCAACCTTGCAACTAATGAAAAACTGTTTTTT. This sequence encodes CASSNLATNEKLFF.

This sequence joins TRBV18 and TRBJ1-1; tentatively, D is TRBD1 (5 bases). From germline, CDR1 is KGHSH and CDR2 LQKENI. The CDR3 covers 12 residues. V lost 6 bases, J lost 10 bases, and 15 bases lay in between. CDR3 protein: CASSASRGAAFF. CDR3 DNA: TGTGCCAGCTCGGCCTCTAGGGGTGCAGCTTTCTTT.

The CDR3, as DNA: TGCGCCAGCAGCCACGGACTAGCGGGAGGTAGTTACGAGCAGTACTTC. This sequence encodes CASSHGLAGGSYEQYF. This rearrangement joins TRBV4-1 to TRBJ2-7, with 14 positions matching TRBD2. The CDR3 extends over 16 amino acids. The trim removed 3 bases at V and 4 bases at J, leaving 5 bases unmatched. Germline CDR1 MGHRA, CDR2 YSYEKL.

In this sample, this clone turned up a few times. V usage is TRBV6-5 and J usage is TRBJ1-6; D might be TRBD1 (5 bases). The ends were cut back, 2 bases at V and 7 bases at J, with 12 bases in the middle. The CDR3 has 15 amino acids. Germline CDR1 MNHEY, CDR2 SVGAGI. The CDR3 coding sequence is TGTGCCAGCAGTTACGATCAGGGAGGGAATTCACCCCTCCACTTT. Its translation: CASSYDQGGNSPLHF.

The V call is TRBV6-5, the J call TRBJ1-1; TRBD1 matches at 7 bases. The V and J ends lost 6 bases and 9 bases, in that order; junction bases with no gene match: 10. This CDR3 comprises 13 residues. Germline V gene data show CDR1 as MNHEY and CDR2 as SVGAGI. This CDR3 reads CASSQERGQKAFF. In DNA, the CDR3 is TGTGCCAGCAGCCAGGAAAGGGGACAGAAAGCTTTCTTT.

This clone was counted only a few times. The chain recombines TRBV7-9 with TRBJ1-2; 9 bases map to TRBD1. Germline trimming cut 2 bases from V and 6 bases from J; bases unmatched to any gene: 4. Germline CDR1 reads SEHNR; CDR2 reads FQNEAQ (reference sequence). The CDR3 is 14 amino acids. DNA for the CDR3: TGTGCCAGCAGCTTATTGACAGGGGGGAATGGCTACACCTTC. Residues: CASSLLTGGNGYTF.

The chain couples TRBV7-3 to TRBJ2-1; TRBD2 agrees at 8 bases. Germline trimming cut 0 bases from V and 0 bases from J; bases unmatched to any gene: 7. Germline V gene data show CDR1 as SGHTA and CDR2 as FQGTGA. The CDR3 has 18 amino acids. CDR3 protein: CASSLTTSDQSSYNEQFF. As DNA, the CDR3 is TGTGCCAGCAGCTTAACGACTAGCGACCAGAGCTCCTACAATGAGCAGTTCTTC. Full variable domain (rest looked up from reference TRBV7-3 and TRBJ2-1): GAGVSQTPSNKVTEKGKYVELRCDPISGHTALYWYRQSLGQGPEFLIYFQGTGAADDSGLPNDRFFAVRPEGSVSTLKIQRTERGDSAVYLCASSLTTSDQSSYNEQFFGPGTRLTVL.

This clone was observed once. The chain links TRBV27 to TRBJ2-1; D gene uncertain. The CDR3 loop spans 12 amino acids. In germline, CDR1 is MNHEY, CDR2 SMNVEV (reference sequence). V lost 5 bases and J 5 bases, leaving 7 bases between the germline ends. In DNA, the CDR3 is TGTGCCAGCAGTAACCTCGACAATGAGCAGTTCTTC. This encodes CASSNLDNEQFF.

The chain recombines TRBV25-1 with TRBJ2-7; TRBD1 matches at 8 bases. Germline CDR1 is MGHDK and CDR2 is SYGVNS. The J segment lost 0 bases and the V segment lost 2 bases, leaving 3 bases of the junction unmatched. The CDR3 covers 15 residues. CDR3 amino acids: CASSEQGASSYEQYF. The DNA for the CDR3 is TGTGCCAGCAGTGAACAGGGGGCGTCCTCCTACGAGCAGTACTTC.

The chain couples TRBV27 to TRBJ1-3; no reliable D call. V shed 0 bases and J shed 0 bases, with 6 bases lying between them. The CDR3 totals 15 residues. Per germline, CDR1 MNHEY and CDR2 SMNVEV (reference sequence). Here the CDR3 reads CASSLSGNSGNTIYF. CDR3 DNA sequence: TGTGCCAGCAGTTTATCGGGCAACTCTGGAAACACCATATATTTT.

The CDR3 loop is CASSQVGDRVYGYTF. In nucleotides, the CDR3 is TGCGCCAGCAGCCAAGTTGGGGACAGGGTCTATGGCTACACCTTC. The gene calls are TRBV4-3 and TRBJ1-2, with 9 bases fitting TRBD1. Germline CDR1 and CDR2: LGHNA and YSLEER. Unmatched junction bases numbered 4, after V lost 1 base and J lost 4 bases. This CDR3 has 15 residues.

This chain joins TRBV3-1 (or the pseudogene TRBV3-2) and TRBJ2-3; the match to TRBD2 covers 9 bases. The CDR3 covers 17 residues. Per the germline V gene, CDR1 is LGHDT and CDR2 is YNNKEL (reference sequence). V lost 0 bases and J lost 6; bases outside the gene matches: 10. Written as DNA, the CDR3 is TGTGCCAGCAGCCAAGATCGCGGTAGCGGGAGAGGGGATACGCAGTATTTT. This gives the protein CASSQDRGSGRGDTQYF.

The chain is built from TRBV27 and TRBJ2-2; D gene unclear. Trimming removed 2 bases from V and 1 base from J, with 5 bases in between. This CDR3 contains 14 residues. From germline, CDR1 is MNHEY and CDR2 SMNVEV (reference sequence). This CDR3 is CASSLQVNTGELFF. The CDR3 DNA is TGTGCCAGCAGTTTACAGGTGAACACCGGGGAGCTGTTTTTT.